The 7 T cell receptor beta chains below come from one sample, sequenced in a study of T cell responses to AZD1222 COVID-19 vaccine. Only in-frame clones appear in the TCRdb table, and some are missing; sequencing was by immunoSEQ multiplex PCR. The sample carries some 180,000 clones, over 85% recorded once. The source material was peripheral blood, sampled 28 days after the second dose of the MenACWY control vaccine. The source is an adult who received the MenACWY meningococcal vaccine as a control.

The V call is TRBV6-5, the J call TRBJ2-2; D remains unclear. The CDR3 covers 12 residues. The germline V and J ends were trimmed by 4 bases and 2 bases, with 2 bases remaining between them. The germline CDR1 and CDR2 sequences are MNHEY and SVGAGI. For the CDR3, the DNA is TGTGCCAGCAGTTCCAACACCGGGGAGCTGTTTTTT. This codes for CASSSNTGELFF.

This sequence joins TRBV6-6 and TRBJ1-6; 9 bases line up with TRBD1. Germline values: CDR1 MNHNY, CDR2 SVGAGI (reference sequence). The CDR3 extends over 15 amino acids. V was pared by 6 bases and J by 4 bases, with 4 bases of the junction left unmatched. This chain's CDR3 is CASSRGTGYNSPLHF. As DNA, the CDR3 is TGTGCCAGCAGCAGAGGGACAGGGTATAATTCACCCCTCCACTTT.

The chain uses TRBV27 and TRBJ1-2; D may be TRBD1 (6 bases). The CDR3 sequence is 13 residues long. Trimming removed 6 bases from V and 2 bases from J, with 10 bases in between. Germline V gene data show CDR1 as MNHEY and CDR2 as SMNVEV (reference sequence). DNA of the CDR3: TGTGCCAGCAGCCTCGGACAGAACTATGGCTACACCTTC. Amino acids: CASSLGQNYGYTF.

Only one count was recorded for this clone. The CDR3: CASSARRATAESPLHF. As DNA, the CDR3 is TGTGCCAGCAGCGCCCGCCGGGCAACGGCAGAATCACCCCTCCACTTT. This chain connects TRBV9 to TRBJ1-6; D call uncertain. The ends were cut back, 3 bases at V and 10 bases at J, with 20 bases in the middle. The CDR3 covers 16 residues. The germline V gene has CDR1 SGDLS and CDR2 YYNGEE.

The chain joins TRBV3-1 (or the pseudogene TRBV3-2) to TRBJ1-5; D is unclear. Germline CDR1 is LGHDT and CDR2 is YNNKEL (reference sequence). V was cut by 4 bases and J by 4 bases, with 14 bases left in between. The CDR3 has 15 residues. CDR3 region: CASSPNPALNQPQHF. In DNA form, the CDR3 reads TGTGCCAGCAGCCCCAACCCGGCCCTTAATCAGCCCCAGCATTTT.

The rearrangement links TRBV11-1 to TRBJ1-3, with unresolved D. V lost 5 bases and J lost 0, with 14 bases in between. Germline V gene lookup returns CDR1 SGHAT and CDR2 FQDESV (reference sequence). CDR3 length: 16 amino acids. The CDR3 nucleotides read TGTGCCAGCAGCCAGGAAGGGCCTCACTCTGGAAACACCATATATTTT. This translates into CASSQEGPHSGNTIYF.

The chain has TRBV7-9 and TRBJ1-2; D is unresolved. With 1 base removed from V and 6 bases from J, the gap between germline ends came to 3 bases. This CDR3 spans 11 amino acids. CDR1 and CDR2 from the germline V gene are SEHNR and FQNEAQ (reference sequence). The CDR3: CASSLGDGYTF. DNA for the CDR3: TGTGCCAGCAGCTTAGGGGATGGCTACACCTTC.